This is a list of T cell receptor beta chains from one sample in a study of T cells after yellow fever vaccination. MiXCR, applied by TCRdb to the 5' RACE reads, yields one record per CDR3 protein. Of about 340,000 distinct CDR3 sequences listed, roughly 4% are singletons. The starting material was PBMCs, obtained 5 days after the yellow fever booster vaccination. Receptors originate from a man younger than 35 who received the YFV17D yellow fever vaccine. CDR3s include the opening cysteine and the closing phenylalanine or tryptophan. A D gene is named only where the DNA matches it firmly. Expanded clones are given a class, and other clones once, few, many or no size at all.

D gene: NA; V gene: TRBV5-1; clone size: many; J gene: TRBJ1-1; CDR3 protein: CASSPGSVNTEAFF; CDR3 DNA: TGCGCCAGCAGCCCCGGCAGCGTGAACACTGAAGCTTTCTTT
D gene: TRBD1; V gene: TRBV29-1; clone size: few; J gene: TRBJ2-5; CDR3 protein: CSVEDRGHETQYF; CDR3 DNA: TGCAGCGTTGAAGACAGGGGGCATGAGACCCAGTACTTC
D gene: NA; V gene: TRBV7-2; clone size: many; J gene: TRBJ2-7; CDR3 protein: CASSFLAVLLPYEQYF; CDR3 DNA: TGTGCCAGCAGCTTTCTAGCTGTTCTCCTTCCATACGAGCAGTACTTC
D gene: TRBD1; V gene: TRBV5-1; clone size: many; J gene: TRBJ1-1; CDR3 protein: CASSLAQGANTEAFF; CDR3 DNA: TGCGCCAGCAGCTTGGCCCAGGGGGCGAACACTGAAGCTTTCTTT
D gene: NA; V gene: TRBV29-1; clone size: NA; J gene: TRBJ1-4; CDR3 protein: CSVNWDGKLFF; CDR3 DNA: TGCAGCGTCAATTGGGACGGAAAACTGTTTTTT
D gene: TRBD1; V gene: TRBV7-9; clone size: many; J gene: TRBJ1-2; CDR3 protein: CASSLLGTVGQYNYGYTF; CDR3 DNA: TGTGCCAGCAGCTTATTAGGGACAGTGGGCCAATATAACTATGGCTACACCTTC
D gene: TRBD1; V gene: TRBV27; clone size: NA; J gene: TRBJ1-6; CDR3 protein: CASRGTASLYNSPLHF; CDR3 DNA: TGTGCCAGCAGGGGGACAGCTTCCCTTTATAATTCACCCCTCCACTTT
D gene: NA; V gene: TRBV5-5; clone size: NA; J gene: TRBJ2-7; CDR3 protein: CASSIWTGSYEQYF; CDR3 DNA: TGTGCCAGCAGCATATGGACGGGATCCTACGAGCAGTACTTC
D gene: NA; V gene: TRBV5-1; clone size: few; J gene: TRBJ1-1; CDR3 protein: CASSYWLRGGTEAFF; CDR3 DNA: TGCGCCAGCAGCTACTGGCTGAGGGGAGGTACTGAAGCTTTCTTT
D gene: NA; V gene: TRBV4-3; clone size: many; J gene: TRBJ2-1; CDR3 protein: CASSQDLASPYNEQFF; CDR3 DNA: TGCGCCAGCAGCCAAGATCTAGCGTCCCCCTACAATGAGCAGTTCTTC
D gene: NA; V gene: TRBV6-5; clone size: many; J gene: TRBJ1-1; CDR3 protein: CASSSTLPYPTEAFF; CDR3 DNA: TGTGCCAGCAGTTCGACCCTCCCCTACCCCACTGAAGCTTTCTTT
D gene: NA; V gene: TRBV5-1; clone size: few; J gene: TRBJ2-1; CDR3 protein: CASSLARGEFYNEQFF; CDR3 DNA: TGCGCCAGCAGCTTGGCCAGGGGAGAGTTCTACAATGAGCAGTTCTTC
D gene: NA; V gene: TRBV4-2; clone size: many; J gene: TRBJ2-5; CDR3 protein: CASSQDTGWWGTQYF; CDR3 DNA: TGTGCCAGCAGCCAAGATACGGGGTGGTGGGGGACCCAGTACTTC
D gene: TRBD2; V gene: TRBV24-1; clone size: NA; J gene: TRBJ2-3; CDR3 protein: CATSGPTSADTQYF; CDR3 DNA: TGTGCCACCAGTGGCCCGACTAGCGCAGATACGCAGTATTTT
D gene: NA; V gene: TRBV6-5; clone size: few; J gene: TRBJ1-1; CDR3 protein: CASSSDPGRENTEAFF; CDR3 DNA: TGTGCCAGCAGTTCCGATCCGGGACGGGAGAACACTGAAGCTTTCTTT
D gene: NA; V gene: TRBV28; clone size: NA; J gene: TRBJ2-5; CDR3 protein: CASSFGRSYRETQYF; CDR3 DNA: TGTGCCAGCAGTTTCGGCAGAAGCTATCGAGAGACCCAGTACTTC
D gene: NA; V gene: TRBV4-1; clone size: NA; J gene: TRBJ2-7; CDR3 protein: CASSQDFTSVYYEQYF; CDR3 DNA: TGCGCCAGCAGCCAAGATTTTACCAGCGTGTACTACGAGCAGTACTTC
D gene: TRBD2; V gene: TRBV9; clone size: NA; J gene: TRBJ2-5; CDR3 protein: CASSVGLAGGSEETQYF; CDR3 DNA: TGTGCCAGCAGCGTGGGACTAGCGGGGGGGTCGGAAGAGACCCAGTACTTC
D gene: NA; V gene: TRBV3-1; clone size: NA; J gene: TRBJ1-1; CDR3 protein: CASSQGSTEAFF; CDR3 DNA: TGTGCCAGCAGCCAAGGTTCCACTGAAGCTTTCTTT
D gene: NA; V gene: TRBV12-3/TRBV12-4; clone size: few; J gene: TRBJ2-2; CDR3 protein: CASSPKSNTGELFF; CDR3 DNA: TGTGCCAGCAGCCCGAAGAGTAACACCGGGGAGCTGTTTTTT
D gene: NA; V gene: TRBV7-8; clone size: NA; J gene: TRBJ2-7; CDR3 protein: CASSESPHEQYF; CDR3 DNA: TGTGCCAGCAGCGAAAGCCCCCACGAGCAGTACTTC
D gene: NA; V gene: TRBV12-3/TRBV12-4; clone size: many; J gene: TRBJ1-3; CDR3 protein: CASSPPTGNTIYF; CDR3 DNA: TGTGCCAGCAGTCCTCCGACTGGAAACACCATATATTTT
D gene: TRBD2; V gene: TRBV3-1; clone size: NA; J gene: TRBJ2-3; CDR3 protein: CASSQASGGADTQYF; CDR3 DNA: TGTGCCAGCAGCCAAGCTAGCGGGGGGGCAGATACGCAGTATTTT
D gene: TRBD2; V gene: TRBV7-9; clone size: many; J gene: TRBJ2-1; CDR3 protein: CASSPSSGGQGDEQFF; CDR3 DNA: TGTGCCAGCAGCCCATCTAGCGGGGGGCAGGGGGATGAGCAGTTCTTC
D gene: NA; V gene: TRBV5-1; clone size: NA; J gene: TRBJ2-1; CDR3 protein: CASSQTVGINEQFF; CDR3 DNA: TGCGCCAGCAGCCAGACAGTTGGGATCAATGAGCAGTTCTTC
D gene: NA; V gene: TRBV7-9; clone size: many; J gene: TRBJ2-3; CDR3 protein: CASSLRGRSTDTQYF; CDR3 DNA: TGTGCCAGCAGCTTACGAGGACGGAGCACAGATACGCAGTATTTT
D gene: NA; V gene: TRBV5-1; clone size: few; J gene: TRBJ1-2; CDR3 protein: CASSLDREDGYTF; CDR3 DNA: TGCGCCAGCAGCTTGGACAGGGAGGATGGCTACACCTTC
D gene: TRBD2; V gene: TRBV6-2/TRBV6-3; clone size: few; J gene: TRBJ2-1; CDR3 protein: CASNRTDTSEYEQFF; CDR3 DNA: TGTGCCAGCAACCGAACCGACACTAGCGAATATGAGCAGTTCTTC
D gene: TRBD2; V gene: TRBV5-4; clone size: many; J gene: TRBJ2-1; CDR3 protein: CASSLGLAGGYNEQFF; CDR3 DNA: TGTGCCAGCAGCTTGGGGCTAGCGGGGGGGTACAATGAGCAGTTCTTC
D gene: NA; V gene: TRBV27; clone size: few; J gene: TRBJ2-1; CDR3 protein: CASNRGSPSYNEQFF; CDR3 DNA: TGTGCCAGCAATAGAGGGTCGCCCTCCTACAATGAGCAGTTCTTC
D gene: TRBD1; V gene: TRBV7-2; clone size: many; J gene: TRBJ2-2; CDR3 protein: CASSTRTGEPGELFF; CDR3 DNA: TGTGCCAGCAGCACCCGGACAGGGGAACCCGGGGAGCTGTTTTTT
D gene: NA; V gene: TRBV6-5; clone size: NA; J gene: TRBJ1-6; CDR3 protein: CASRLGLGNSPLHF; CDR3 DNA: TGTGCCAGCAGACTAGGACTAGGGAATTCACCCCTCCACTTT
D gene: NA; V gene: TRBV5-1; clone size: NA; J gene: TRBJ1-2; CDR3 protein: CASSLAGRSVYTF; CDR3 DNA: TGCGCCAGCAGCTTAGCCGGGCGTTCCGTCTACACCTTC
D gene: NA; V gene: TRBV4-3; clone size: many; J gene: TRBJ2-2; CDR3 protein: CASSQEVLGGELFF; CDR3 DNA: TGCGCCAGCAGCCAGGAGGTTCTGGGCGGGGAGCTGTTTTTT
D gene: NA; V gene: TRBV12-3/TRBV12-4; clone size: NA; J gene: TRBJ1-3; CDR3 protein: CASSFKRGHTIYF; CDR3 DNA: TGTGCCAGCAGTTTTAAGAGGGGACACACCATATATTTT
D gene: TRBD1; V gene: TRBV9; clone size: NA; J gene: TRBJ2-5; CDR3 protein: CASSNRQGQETQYF; CDR3 DNA: TGTGCCAGCAGCAACCGACAGGGTCAAGAGACCCAGTACTTC
D gene: NA; V gene: TRBV5-5; clone size: many; J gene: TRBJ1-2; CDR3 protein: CASSLGQVFNYGYTF; CDR3 DNA: TGTGCCAGCAGCTTGGGGCAGGTCTTCAACTATGGCTACACCTTC
D gene: NA; V gene: TRBV3-1; clone size: NA; J gene: TRBJ2-2; CDR3 protein: CASSQDARVFTGELFF; CDR3 DNA: TGTGCCAGCAGCCAAGACGCCAGGGTTTTTACCGGGGAGCTGTTTTTT
D gene: NA; V gene: TRBV6-5; clone size: many; J gene: TRBJ2-5; CDR3 protein: CASSLDRKETQYF; CDR3 DNA: TGTGCCAGCAGCCTAGACAGAAAAGAGACCCAGTACTTC
D gene: NA; V gene: TRBV2; clone size: few; J gene: TRBJ2-2; CDR3 protein: CASSEWGELFF; CDR3 DNA: TGTGCCAGCAGTGAATGGGGGGAGCTGTTTTTT
D gene: NA; V gene: TRBV4-3; clone size: few; J gene: TRBJ2-3; CDR3 protein: CASSQTVSTDTQYF; CDR3 DNA: TGCGCCAGCAGTCAAACCGTCAGCACAGATACGCAGTATTTT
D gene: TRBD2; V gene: TRBV12-3/TRBV12-4; clone size: many; J gene: TRBJ2-3; CDR3 protein: CASSRTSGGAADTQYF; CDR3 DNA: TGTGCCAGCAGTAGGACTAGCGGGGGGGCCGCAGATACGCAGTATTTT
D gene: NA; V gene: TRBV6-5; clone size: many; J gene: TRBJ1-1; CDR3 protein: CASSYRGGTEAFF; CDR3 DNA: TGTGCCAGCAGTTACAGGGGCGGCACTGAAGCTTTCTTT
D gene: TRBD1; V gene: TRBV19; clone size: few; J gene: TRBJ1-1; CDR3 protein: CASSTTGGTEAFF; CDR3 DNA: TGTGCCAGTAGTACAACAGGGGGCACTGAAGCTTTCTTT
D gene: TRBD1; V gene: TRBV9; clone size: many; J gene: TRBJ2-1; CDR3 protein: CASSQEPWDRGNEQFF; CDR3 DNA: TGTGCCAGCAGCCAGGAGCCTTGGGACAGGGGAAATGAGCAGTTCTTC
D gene: NA; V gene: TRBV12-3/TRBV12-4; clone size: NA; J gene: TRBJ2-5; CDR3 protein: CASSLEGRGGETQYF; CDR3 DNA: TGTGCCAGCAGTTTAGAGGGCAGGGGAGGGGAGACCCAGTACTTC